The text below deals with one T cell receptor (beta chain). Antigen specificity is unknown. The assay was immunoSEQ multiplex PCR, and TCRdb's table has in-frame clones only and misses some. The sample shows tens of thousands of clones, 81% of them seen only once. This entry comes from a study of STAT5B mutations in CD4+ large granular lymphocyte leukemia. Findings and caveats of the study: Patient CD4-sorted repertoires stayed more clonal than healthy ones after leukemic-clone removal. Roughly a quarter of private leukemic clonotypes occurred rarely in other patients' non-leukemic repertoires.

Controls came from buffy coats of healthy blood donors. The CDR3 totals 15 residues. Germline CDR1 reads MDHEN; CDR2 reads SYDVKM. Between the trimmed V and J ends, which lost 2 bases and 5 bases, there was a span of 15 bases. The receptor was isolated from a human donor in good health. The V gene is TRBV28, the J gene TRBJ2-5; D is possibly TRBD1 (6 bases). Sequenced material: CD4+ T cells from blood buffy coats. CDR3 region: CASSLSQGTAETQYF. The DNA of the CDR3 is TGTGCCAGCAGTTTAAGTCAGGGGACGGCTGAGACCCAGTACTTC.